This T cell receptor beta chain was captured by sequencing in a study of blood T cell repertoires in COVID-19. Study overall: The samples span acute and convalescent COVID-19 from the United States, Italy and Spain. Nucleic acid was either cDNA or gDNA, and it came from T cells, B-cell-depleted T cells, or PBMCs.

Authors' data handling: Amplification from reference gene primers served as the basis for estimated nucleated cell counts. Here immunoSEQ multiplex PCR was the method, and the copy in TCRdb shows in-frame clones only, minus some. V and J calls and clone size are given by that table; D and trimming were obtained from the DNA. The sample holds approximately 86,000 clones, about 85% seen once. The CDR3 totals 18 residues. Germline lookup yields CDR1 LNHDA and CDR2 SQIVND (reference sequence). The ends lost 5 bases at V and 3 bases at J; junction bases unmatched: 11. This TCR derives from a man aged 50-60 years with acute or convalescent COVID-19. V gene TRBV19 combines with J gene TRBJ2-1, with 12 bases identical to TRBD1. Sample: peripheral blood. The CDR3 protein is CASSPRTGTGGRYNEQFF. The CDR3 nucleotides read TGTGCCAGTAGTCCCCGTACCGGGACAGGGGGCCGCTACAATGAGCAGTTCTTC. The whole variable domain, filled in from reference TRBV19 and TRBJ2-1, reads DGGITQSPKYLFRKEGQNVTLSCEQNLNHDAMYWYRQDPGQGLRLIYYSQIVNDFQKGDIAEGYSVSREKKESFPLTVTSAQKNPTAFYLCASSPRTGTGGRYNEQFFGPGTRLTVL.